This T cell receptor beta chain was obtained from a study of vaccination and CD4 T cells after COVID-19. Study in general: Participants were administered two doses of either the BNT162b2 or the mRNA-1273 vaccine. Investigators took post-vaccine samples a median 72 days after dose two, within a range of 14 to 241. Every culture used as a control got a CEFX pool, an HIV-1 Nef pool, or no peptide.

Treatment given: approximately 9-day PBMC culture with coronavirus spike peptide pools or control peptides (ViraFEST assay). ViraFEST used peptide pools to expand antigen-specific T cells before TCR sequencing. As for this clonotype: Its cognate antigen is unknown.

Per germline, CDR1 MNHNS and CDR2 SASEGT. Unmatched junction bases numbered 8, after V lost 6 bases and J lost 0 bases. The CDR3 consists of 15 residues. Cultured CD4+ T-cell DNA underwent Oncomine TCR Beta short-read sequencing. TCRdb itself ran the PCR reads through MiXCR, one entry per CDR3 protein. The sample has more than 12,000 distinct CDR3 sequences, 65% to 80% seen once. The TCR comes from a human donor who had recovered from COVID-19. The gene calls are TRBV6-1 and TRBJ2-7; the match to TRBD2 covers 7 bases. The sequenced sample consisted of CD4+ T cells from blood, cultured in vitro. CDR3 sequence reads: CASRGLAEASYEQYF. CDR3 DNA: TGTGCCAGCAGGGGCCTAGCGGAGGCCTCCTACGAGCAGTACTTC.